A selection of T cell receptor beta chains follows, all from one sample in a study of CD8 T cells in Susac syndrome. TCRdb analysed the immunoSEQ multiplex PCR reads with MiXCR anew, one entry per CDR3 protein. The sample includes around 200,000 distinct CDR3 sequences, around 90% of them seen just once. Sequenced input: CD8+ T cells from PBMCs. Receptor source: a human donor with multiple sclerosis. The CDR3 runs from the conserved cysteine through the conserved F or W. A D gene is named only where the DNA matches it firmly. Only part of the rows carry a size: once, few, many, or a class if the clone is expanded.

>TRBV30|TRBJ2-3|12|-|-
TGTGCCTGGAGTGCCTACACAGATACGCAGTATTTT
CAWSAYTDTQYF
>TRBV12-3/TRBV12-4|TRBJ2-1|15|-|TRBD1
TGTGCCAGCAGTTTGGCCGGGACAGGGGACAATGAGCAGTTCTTC
CASSLAGTGDNEQFF
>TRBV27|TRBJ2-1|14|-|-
TGTGCCACCTGCGGGGAATCTCCCTACAATGAGCAGTTCTTC
CATCGESPYNEQFF
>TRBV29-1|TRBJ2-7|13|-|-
TGCAGCGTGGGGGGACTTATCCTCTACGAGCAGTACTTC
CSVGGLILYEQYF
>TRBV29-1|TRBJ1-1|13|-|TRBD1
TGCAGCGGAGACAGGGGAGGGGACACTGAAGCTTTCTTT
CSGDRGGDTEAFF
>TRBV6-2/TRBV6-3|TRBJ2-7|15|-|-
TGTGCCAGCAGTTATCCTCCGGGACTCTCCTACGAGCAGTACTTC
CASSYPPGLSYEQYF
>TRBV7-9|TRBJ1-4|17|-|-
TGTGCCAGCAGCTCGGGAACAGGGTTCCCTACTAATGAAAAACTGTTTTTT
CASSSGTGFPTNEKLFF
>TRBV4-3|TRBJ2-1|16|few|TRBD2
TGCGCCAGCAGCACACTGACTAGCGGGAGCATGGGTGAGCAGTTCTTC
CASSTLTSGSMGEQFF
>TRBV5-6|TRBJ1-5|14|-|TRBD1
TGTGCCAGCAGCTGGGGACAGGCAAGTCAGCCCCAGCATTTT
CASSWGQASQPQHF
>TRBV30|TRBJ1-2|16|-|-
TGTGCCTGGAGTCCAACAGGACAGCGGGTGAGCTATGGCTACACCTTC
CAWSPTGQRVSYGYTF
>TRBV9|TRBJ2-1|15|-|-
TGTGCCAGCAGCGTAGAGGGGGGGACTTACAATGAGCAGTTCTTC
CASSVEGGTYNEQFF
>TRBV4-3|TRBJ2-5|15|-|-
TGCGCCAGCAGCCAAGGCGCCGGGACTCAGGGGGCCCAGTACTTC
CASSQGAGTQGAQYF
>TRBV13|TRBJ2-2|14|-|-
TGTGCCAGCAGCTTAAAGCTACCCGAAGAGGAGCTGTTTTTT
CASSLKLPEEELFF
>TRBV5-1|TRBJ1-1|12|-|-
TGCGCCAGCACGGGGGAGATGCCTGAAGCTTTCTTT
CASTGEMPEAFF
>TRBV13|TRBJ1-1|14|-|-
TGTGCCAGCAGCCCCGAGGGAACCTCGGCCGAAGCTTTCTTT
CASSPEGTSAEAFF
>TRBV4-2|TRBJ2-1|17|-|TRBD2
TGTGCCAGCAGCCAAGACAGGGCTAGCGGGGCTTACAATGAGCAGTTCTTC
CASSQDRASGAYNEQFF
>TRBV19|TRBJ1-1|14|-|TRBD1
TGTGCCAGTACCTCGACAGGGATTAACACTGAAGCTTTCTTT
CASTSTGINTEAFF
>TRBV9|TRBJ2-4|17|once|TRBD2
TGTGCCAGCAGCGGCCGCGGGACTAGCGGGGAGGTAAACATTCAGTACTTC
CASSGRGTSGEVNIQYF
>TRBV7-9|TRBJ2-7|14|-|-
TGTGCCAGCACCCCCCCGGGACAACCCTACGAGCAGTACTTC
CASTPPGQPYEQYF
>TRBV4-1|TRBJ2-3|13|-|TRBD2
TGCGCCACACGGGGCGGGAGTAGAGATACGCAGTATTTT
CATRGGSRDTQYF
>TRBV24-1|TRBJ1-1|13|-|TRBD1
TGTGCCACCAGTGATTGGACAGGCACTGAAGCTTTCTTT
CATSDWTGTEAFF
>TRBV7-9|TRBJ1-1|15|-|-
TGTGCCAGCAGCCCGAGTGGAAGTATGAACACTGAAGCTTTCTTT
CASSPSGSMNTEAFF
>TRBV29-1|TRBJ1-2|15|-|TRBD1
TGCAGCGTTGTTCTCCGGACAGGGCACAACTATGGCTACACCTTC
CSVVLRTGHNYGYTF
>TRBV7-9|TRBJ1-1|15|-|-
TGTGCCAGCAGCTCTCCTGGGGCGGCGAACACTGAAGCTTTCTTT
CASSSPGAANTEAFF
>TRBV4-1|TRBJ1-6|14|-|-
TGCGCCAGCAGCCCTGGGACGGGGAATTCACCCCTCCACTTT
CASSPGTGNSPLHF
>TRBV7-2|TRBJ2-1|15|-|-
TGTGCCAGCAGCTCGTCAGCGGACGCCTACAATGAGCAGTTCTTC
CASSSSADAYNEQFF
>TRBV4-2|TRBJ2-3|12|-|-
TGTGCCAGCAGCCAAGGAAGCATCAAGCAGTATTTT
CASSQGSIKQYF
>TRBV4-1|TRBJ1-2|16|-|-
TGCGCCAGCAGCCAAGATTGGAGCAGGGCCAACTATGGCTACACCTTC
CASSQDWSRANYGYTF
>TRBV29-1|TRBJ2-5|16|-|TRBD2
TGCAGCGTTGTTTTCGCCCTAGCGGGAACACAAGAGACCCAGTACTTC
CSVVFALAGTQETQYF
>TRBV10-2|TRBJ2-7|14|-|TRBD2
TGCGCCAGCAGCGGGACTAGCGGGAGCTCCGAGCAGTACTTC
CASSGTSGSSEQYF
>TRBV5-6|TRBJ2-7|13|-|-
TGTGCCAACAGCTGGGGTAGGAGGGTCGAGCAGTACTTC
CANSWGRRVEQYF
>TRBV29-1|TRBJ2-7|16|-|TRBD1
TGCAGCGTTGAGGGACAGGAATCCCAATCCCCTGGCGAGCAGTACTTC
CSVEGQESQSPGEQYF
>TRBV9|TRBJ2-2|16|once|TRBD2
TGTGCCAGCAGCTCCAGCGGGGGGGCTGGCACCGGGGAGCTGTTTTTT
CASSSSGGAGTGELFF
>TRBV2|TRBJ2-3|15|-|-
TGTGCCAGCAGGCACAGGGTTGACGACACAGATACGCAGTATTTT
CASRHRVDDTDTQYF
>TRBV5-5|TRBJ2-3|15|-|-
TGTGCCAGCAGCTTGGAGGGCAGGGGGGCAGATACGCAGTATTTT
CASSLEGRGADTQYF
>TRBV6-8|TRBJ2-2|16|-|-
TGTGCCAGCAGTTACGCCCGCCCGATTATCACCGGGGAGCTGTTTTTT
CASSYARPIITGELFF
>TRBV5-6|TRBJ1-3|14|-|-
TGTGCCAGCAGCTTGCGAAATCCTGGAAACACCATATATTTT
CASSLRNPGNTIYF
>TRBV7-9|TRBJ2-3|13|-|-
TGTGCCAGCAGCTCCTGGACGAGGGGTACGCAGTATTTT
CASSSWTRGTQYF
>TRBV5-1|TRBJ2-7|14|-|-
TGCGCCAGCAGCGCATCGGACGGTTCCTACGAGCAGTACTTC
CASSASDGSYEQYF
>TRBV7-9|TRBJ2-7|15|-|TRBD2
TGTGCCAGCAGCCCGATACCGGGACTAGCGGAAAAGCAGTACTTC
CASSPIPGLAEKQYF
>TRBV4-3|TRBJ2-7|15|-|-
TGCGCCAGCAGCCAAGATCGGGCCCCTAACTACGAGCAGTACTTC
CASSQDRAPNYEQYF
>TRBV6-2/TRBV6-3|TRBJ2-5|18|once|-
TGTGCCAGCAGCCGTAGCAGAGGGGGAGGAATCCTTAAAGAGACCCAGTACTTC
CASSRSRGGGILKETQYF
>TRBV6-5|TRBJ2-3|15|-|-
TGTGCCAGCAGTCGCCCACAGGGGGGGACAGATACGCAGTATTTT
CASSRPQGGTDTQYF
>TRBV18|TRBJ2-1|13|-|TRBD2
TGTGCCAGCTCACCAAGCGGGGCGTCTGAGCAGTTCTTC
CASSPSGASEQFF
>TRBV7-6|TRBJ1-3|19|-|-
TGTGCCAGCAGCCGCGACAGGACGGACCCCGACCTCTCTGGAAACACCATATATTTT
CASSRDRTDPDLSGNTIYF
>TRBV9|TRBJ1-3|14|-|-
TGTGCCAGCAGCACCCGGGGGTCGGGAAACACCATATATTTT
CASSTRGSGNTIYF
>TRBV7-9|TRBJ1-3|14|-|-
TGTGCCAGCAGCCTCGGGACCTCTGGAAACACCATATATTTT
CASSLGTSGNTIYF
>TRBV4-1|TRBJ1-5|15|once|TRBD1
TGCGCCAGCAGCCAAGATGGGACAGGGTCTCAGCCCCAGCATTTT
CASSQDGTGSQPQHF
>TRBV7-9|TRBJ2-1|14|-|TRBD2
TGTGCCAGCAGCTTAGGGGGCGGGAGTAATGAGCAGTTCTTC
CASSLGGGSNEQFF
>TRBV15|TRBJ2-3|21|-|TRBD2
TGTGCCACCAGCAGAAGGCTATCGAGCGGGGGGCGGGTTCTGGCCACAGATACGCAGTATTTT
CATSRRLSSGGRVLATDTQYF
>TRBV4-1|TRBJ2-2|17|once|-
TGCGCCAGCAGCCCCATGGCGGCTGGGATGAACACCGGGGAGCTGTTTTTT
CASSPMAAGMNTGELFF